This TCR beta chain is drawn from a study of cytomegalovirus exposure and HLA in healthy donors. Findings of the study overall: Most likely, a cluster of highly shared sequence variants arose as a sequencing artifact. Some V segments, TRBV6-2 and TRBV6-3 among them, were indistinguishable and were therefore excluded. In vitro, a few CMV-associated chains proved specific for CMV antigens.

Primers: 60 Vbeta forward and 13 Jbeta reverse. TCRdb's table, derived via immunoSEQ multiplex PCR, lists solely in-frame clones and lacks some. The table lists roughly 180,000 clones, 75% to 90% of them singletons. The V and J ends lost 8 bases and 3 bases, in that order; junction bases with no gene match: 7. In germline, CDR1 is LNHDA, CDR2 SQIVND (reference sequence). The CDR3 is 14 residues long. This clone showed up just once. Its antigen is unidentified. The receptor was derived from a man aged 30 to 39 in good health and CMV-seropositive. The V and J genes are TRBV19 and TRBJ1-5; 7 bases are shared with TRBD1. The sample comprised PBMCs. CDR3 residues: CASARTGNNQPQHF. CDR3 coding DNA: TGTGCCAGTGCGAGGACAGGTAACAATCAGCCCCAGCATTTT. Complete variable domain (other parts from reference TRBV19 and TRBJ1-5): DGGITQSPKYLFRKEGQNVTLSCEQNLNHDAMYWYRQDPGQGLRLIYYSQIVNDFQKGDIAEGYSVSREKKESFPLTVTSAQKNPTAFYLCASARTGNNQPQHFGDGTRLSIL.